This entry concerns a single T cell receptor beta chain. Antigen specificity is unknown. This sample stems from a study of CD8 T cells in ankylosing spondylitis. The CDR3 contains 16 residues. Germline-derived CDR1 and CDR2 are SGDLS and YYNGEE. J was trimmed by 7 bases and V by 3 bases; bases with no gene match: 9. With molecular barcodes, quantitative 5'-RACE was used to make the TCR beta libraries. TCRdb reprocessed the 5' RACE reads with MiXCR, giving one entry per CDR3 protein. There are about 750,000 distinct CDR3 sequences in the sample; around 17% occur only once, and about 20% lies in the top ten. General study findings and limits: The authors found the disease-linked clones to be CD8+ and relatively rare in peripheral blood. Disease-linked clones reportedly concentrated significantly in matched ankylosing spondylitis synovial fluid. Prior literature has documented some motif variants in synovial fluid and blood from reactive arthritis. It appeared that ankylosing spondylitis blood was characterized by a TCR beta motif of several highly homologous variants.

The clonotype originates from a male donor with ankylosing spondylitis. The chain joins TRBV9 to TRBJ2-1, with 11 bases identical to TRBD1. Sequencing input: blood, either unsorted or a sorted T cell fraction (not recorded which). The CDR3 reads CASSDPGTGGGNEQFF. The CDR3 DNA sequence: TGTGCCAGCAGCGACCCAGGGACAGGGGGGGGGAATGAGCAGTTCTTC.